Listed below are T cell receptor beta chains from one sample, sequenced in a study of blood T cells in healthy people across ages. One entry per CDR3 protein results from TCRdb running MiXCR on the 5' RACE reads. The data hold 1.5 million to 2 million distinct CDR3 sequences, with just under 50% observed a single time. Sequenced material: blood. Receptors originate from a woman aged 40 to 49 in good health. Each CDR3 is given with its conserved first and last residue. The order of the fields is D gene, V gene, J gene, clone size, CDR3 DNA, CDR3 protein. The D gene is left open where the match is weak. Not all rows give a size; the values are once, few, many and, for expanded clones, a class.

d_call: TRBD1
v_call: TRBV10-2
j_call: TRBJ2-3
clone_size: NA
cdr3_nt: TGCGCCAGCAGTGAGTCCGGGACAGGACTCTCAGATACGCAGTATTTT
cdr3_aa: CASSESGTGLSDTQYF

d_call: NA
v_call: TRBV21-1
j_call: TRBJ2-7
clone_size: once
cdr3_nt: TGTGCCAGCAGCAATAACGGGGACCAACCCTCCTACGAGCAGTACTTC
cdr3_aa: CASSNNGDQPSYEQYF

d_call: NA
v_call: TRBV5-1
j_call: TRBJ2-3
clone_size: NA
cdr3_nt: TGCGCCAGCAGCGTGGGGGCTTTAGATACGCAGTATTTT
cdr3_aa: CASSVGALDTQYF

d_call: NA
v_call: TRBV5-1
j_call: TRBJ2-1
clone_size: NA
cdr3_nt: TGCGCCAGCACCTCTGGATTCTACAATGAGCAGTTCTTC
cdr3_aa: CASTSGFYNEQFF

d_call: NA
v_call: TRBV29-1
j_call: TRBJ1-1
clone_size: NA
cdr3_nt: TGCAGCGTTAAGTTTGGGGGGGGTACTGAAGCTTTCTTT
cdr3_aa: CSVKFGGGTEAFF

d_call: TRBD2
v_call: TRBV10-3
j_call: TRBJ2-7
clone_size: NA
cdr3_nt: TGTGCCTCTGGGACTACTTCCTACAATGAGCAGTACTTC
cdr3_aa: CASGTTSYNEQYF

d_call: NA
v_call: TRBV18
j_call: TRBJ2-2
clone_size: NA
cdr3_nt: TGTGTCAGCTCACTTAGAGCTACCGGGGAGCTGTTTTTT
cdr3_aa: CVSSLRATGELFF

d_call: NA
v_call: TRBV7-2
j_call: TRBJ2-1
clone_size: NA
cdr3_nt: TGTGCCAGCAGCTTCGACGTGGATGAGCAGTTCTTC
cdr3_aa: CASSFDVDEQFF

d_call: NA
v_call: TRBV6-1
j_call: TRBJ2-4
clone_size: few
cdr3_nt: TGTGCCAGCATGGGGGGGCCGGACATTCAGTACTTC
cdr3_aa: CASMGGPDIQYF

d_call: NA
v_call: TRBV6-2/TRBV6-3
j_call: TRBJ2-3
clone_size: NA
cdr3_nt: TGTGCCAGCAGTTCTGGGGCCCCGGGAGGCACAGATACGCAGTATTTT
cdr3_aa: CASSSGAPGGTDTQYF

d_call: NA
v_call: TRBV7-9
j_call: TRBJ1-1
clone_size: NA
cdr3_nt: TGTGCCAGCAGCGGACAAAGGAACGCTGAAGCTTTCTTT
cdr3_aa: CASSGQRNAEAFF

d_call: NA
v_call: TRBV7-3
j_call: TRBJ2-5
clone_size: once
cdr3_nt: TGTGCCAGCAGCCCTACGGGCAGGGTGGAGACCCAGTACTTC
cdr3_aa: CASSPTGRVETQYF

d_call: NA
v_call: TRBV6-6
j_call: TRBJ2-1
clone_size: NA
cdr3_nt: TGTGCCAGCAGTTACCCCTCGGCCTCTCCCAAGGAGCAGTTCTTC
cdr3_aa: CASSYPSASPKEQFF

d_call: TRBD1
v_call: TRBV28
j_call: TRBJ1-5
clone_size: NA
cdr3_nt: TGTGCCAGCAGTTCCAACAGGGGATCGCAGCCCCAGCATTTT
cdr3_aa: CASSSNRGSQPQHF

d_call: NA
v_call: TRBV5-1
j_call: TRBJ2-3
clone_size: many
cdr3_nt: TGCGCCAGCAGCCAGGACAGAAGGTCAGATACGCAGTATTTT
cdr3_aa: CASSQDRRSDTQYF

d_call: TRBD1
v_call: TRBV5-1
j_call: TRBJ2-3
clone_size: NA
cdr3_nt: TGCGCCAGCAGCAAGTTACAGGGACAGGGAGAAGATACGCAGTATTTT
cdr3_aa: CASSKLQGQGEDTQYF

d_call: NA
v_call: TRBV6-1
j_call: TRBJ2-7
clone_size: few
cdr3_nt: TGTGCCAGCAGTGAACTAGACAGGCCCTCGATTTACGAGCAGTACTTC
cdr3_aa: CASSELDRPSIYEQYF

d_call: TRBD2
v_call: TRBV11-2
j_call: TRBJ2-1
clone_size: few
cdr3_nt: TGTGCCAGCAGCTTATGGAGCGGGGGGTCCAATGAGCAGTTCTTC
cdr3_aa: CASSLWSGGSNEQFF

d_call: TRBD1
v_call: TRBV20-1
j_call: TRBJ2-7
clone_size: NA
cdr3_nt: TGCAGTGCTAGAGCCGTTCCGGGACAGGGACTCCACGAGCAGTACTTC
cdr3_aa: CSARAVPGQGLHEQYF

d_call: NA
v_call: TRBV7-2
j_call: TRBJ2-5
clone_size: many
cdr3_nt: TGTGCCAGCAGCTTAGGGGCGGGCGGAGAGACCCAGTACTTC
cdr3_aa: CASSLGAGGETQYF

d_call: NA
v_call: TRBV6-1
j_call: TRBJ2-1
clone_size: NA
cdr3_nt: TGTGCCAGCAAGGGGTTGAATGAGCAGTTCTTC
cdr3_aa: CASKGLNEQFF

d_call: NA
v_call: TRBV20-1
j_call: TRBJ2-5
clone_size: few
cdr3_nt: TGCAGTGCTAGACCATCTACCAAGGGATTCGAGACCCAGTACTTC
cdr3_aa: CSARPSTKGFETQYF

d_call: TRBD1
v_call: TRBV7-6
j_call: TRBJ2-7
clone_size: NA
cdr3_nt: TGTGCCAGCAGCGTCCTAGAGTCCGGGACAGGGATCACCTACGAGCAGTACTTC
cdr3_aa: CASSVLESGTGITYEQYF

d_call: NA
v_call: TRBV25-1
j_call: TRBJ2-6
clone_size: NA
cdr3_nt: TGTGCCAGCAGTGAATCTCTGGGGGCGGCTGGGGCCTACGTCCTGACTTTC
cdr3_aa: CASSESLGAAGAYVLTF